The sequence of this T cell receptor beta chain was determined in a study of blood T cell repertoires in COVID-19. Authors' methods: Using reference gene primer amplification, nucleated cell counts were estimated. Profiling relied on immunoSEQ multiplex PCR, and the TCRdb table lists in-frame clones only, not all of them. V, J and clone size derive from that table, while D and trimming were established from the DNA sequence. This sample has about 15,000 clones, with about 90% found just once. The TCR sequence derives from a human donor in a cohort sampled during active COVID-19. The material sequenced was peripheral blood.

The CDR3 DNA sequence: TGTGCCACCCGAAGGGAGACAGGGGTCAGATCCCTCCACTTT. Its translation: CATRRETGVRSLHF. The rearrangement uses TRBV2 and TRBJ1-6; 8 bases map to TRBD1. CDR1 is SNHLY, CDR2 FYNNEI, per germline. The CDR3 length is 14 residues. The ends lost 10 bases at V and 14 bases at J; junction bases unmatched: 16.